Described below is a single TCR beta chain sequence and its context. Its antigen is unknown. This sample stems from a study of shared clonotypes between healthy human individuals. Trimming removed 8 bases from V and 5 bases from J, with 13 bases in between. The CDR3 consists of 13 residues. From germline, CDR1 is SEHNR and CDR2 FQNEAQ (reference sequence). Deep-level running was used for the assay. As originally analysed: For the immunoSEQ data, sequences were junction-only without quality scores, so filtering differed. The data were produced by immunoSEQ multiplex PCR, yet TCRdb's version contains in-frame clones alone and is incomplete. V, J and clone size are those of that table, while D and trimming were read from the DNA. The table includes about 680,000 clones, about 91% detected once. Naive-designated CD8 cells lacked CD45RO, were positively enriched for CCR7, and omitted terminally differentiated effector memory CD45RA+ cells. The healthy adult donors were HIV-negative and reported no recent acute infections or vaccinations.

Study-wide results and limits: A generally larger estimated richness was seen in naive subsets than in memory subsets.

The V and J genes are TRBV7-9 and TRBJ2-1; the D is unclear. The TCR was taken from a man between 25 and 39 years old in good health. Sequencing was done on a sample of naive CD8+ T cells sorted from blood. The DNA for the CDR3 is TGTGCCAGCGGATTCCTAGGTGACAATGAGCAGTTCTTC. Translating it yields CASGFLGDNEQFF. Complete variable domain (other parts from reference TRBV7-9 and TRBJ2-1): DTGVSQNPRHKITKRGQNVTFRCDPISEHNRLYWYRQTLGQGPEFLTYFQNEAQLEKSRLLSDRFSAERPKGSFSTLEIQRTEQGDSAMYLCASGFLGDNEQFFGPGTRLTVL.